This TCR beta chain was profiled in a study of identifying expanded T cells in peripheral blood. Overall study findings and caveats: Technical replicates showed around 1.3 changed clones; two weeks roughly 16; four weeks 19.

This clone has a handful of counts. As yet, its antigen is unknown. No infections or other immune events were documented during collection. Trimming cost V 10 bases and J 4 bases, with 11 bases left between them. Germline V CDR1 and CDR2: WSHSY, SAAADI. There are 11 residues in the CDR3. Some clones are missing from TCRdb's copy, which holds only in-frame ones; the method was immunoSEQ multiplex PCR. The sample shows around 100,000 clones, about 89% of them seen only once. The receptor was isolated from a person aged 18 to 70 in good health. The rearrangement links TRBV10-2 to TRBJ2-7, with D perhaps TRBD1 or TRBD2 (7 bases each). The sequencing sample was made of blood. For the CDR3, the DNA is TGCGCCACAGGGGGGGGATACGAGCAGTACTTC. Encoded protein: CATGGGYEQYF.